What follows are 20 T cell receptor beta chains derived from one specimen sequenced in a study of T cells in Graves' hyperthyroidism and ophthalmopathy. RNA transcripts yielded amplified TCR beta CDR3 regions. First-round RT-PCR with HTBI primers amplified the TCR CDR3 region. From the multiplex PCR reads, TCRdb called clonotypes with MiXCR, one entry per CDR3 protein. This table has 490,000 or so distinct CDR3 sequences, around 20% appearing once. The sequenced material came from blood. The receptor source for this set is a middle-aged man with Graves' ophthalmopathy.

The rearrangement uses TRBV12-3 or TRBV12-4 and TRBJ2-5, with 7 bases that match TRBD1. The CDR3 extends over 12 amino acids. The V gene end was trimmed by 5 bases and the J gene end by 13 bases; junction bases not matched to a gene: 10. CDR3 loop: CASSRGQSVGYF. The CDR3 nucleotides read TGTGCCAGCAGTAGGGGACAGTCAGTGGGGTACTTC.

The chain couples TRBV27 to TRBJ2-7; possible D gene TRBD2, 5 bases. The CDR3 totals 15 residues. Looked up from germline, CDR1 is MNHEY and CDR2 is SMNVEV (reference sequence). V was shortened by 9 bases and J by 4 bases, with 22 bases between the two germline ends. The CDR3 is CASSSLGSLFYEQYF. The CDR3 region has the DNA TGTGCCAGTTCCTCGTTGGGGAGCCTTTTTTACGAGCAGTACTTC.

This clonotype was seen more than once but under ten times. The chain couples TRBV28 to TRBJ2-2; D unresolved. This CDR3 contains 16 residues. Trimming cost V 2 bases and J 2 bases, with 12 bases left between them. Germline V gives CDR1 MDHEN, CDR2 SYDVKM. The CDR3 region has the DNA TGTGCCAGCAGTTTAAGGCTATTGCCCAACACCGGGGAGCTGTTTTTT. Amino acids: CASSLRLLPNTGELFF.

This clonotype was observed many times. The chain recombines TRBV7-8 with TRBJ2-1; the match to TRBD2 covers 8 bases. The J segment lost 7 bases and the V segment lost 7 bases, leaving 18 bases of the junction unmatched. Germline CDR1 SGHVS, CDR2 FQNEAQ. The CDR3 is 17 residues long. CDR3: CASNFGGGRLSANEQFF. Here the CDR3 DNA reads TGTGCCAGCAACTTCGGCGGGGGGCGCCTTTCGGCTAATGAGCAGTTCTTC.

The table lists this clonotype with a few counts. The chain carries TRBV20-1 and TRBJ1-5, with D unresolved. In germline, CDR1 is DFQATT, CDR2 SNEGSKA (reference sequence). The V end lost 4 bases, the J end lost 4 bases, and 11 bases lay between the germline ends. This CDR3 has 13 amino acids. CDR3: CSAKRTSNQPQHF. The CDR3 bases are TGCAGTGCTAAAAGGACGTCGAATCAGCCCCAGCATTTT.

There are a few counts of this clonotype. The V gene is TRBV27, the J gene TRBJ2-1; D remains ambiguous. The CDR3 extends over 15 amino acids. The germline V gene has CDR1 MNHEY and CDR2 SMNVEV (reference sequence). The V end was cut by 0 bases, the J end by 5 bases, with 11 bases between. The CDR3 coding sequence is TGTGCCAGCAGTTTATCGCGAGCCCTCCACAATGAGCAGTTCTTC. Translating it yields CASSLSRALHNEQFF.

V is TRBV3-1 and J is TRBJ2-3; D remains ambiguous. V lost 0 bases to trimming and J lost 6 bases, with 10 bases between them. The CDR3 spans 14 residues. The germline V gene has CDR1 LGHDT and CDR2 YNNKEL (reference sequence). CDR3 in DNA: TGTGCCAGCAGCCAAGAACCCCGGCCGGATACGCAGTATTTT. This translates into CASSQEPRPDTQYF.

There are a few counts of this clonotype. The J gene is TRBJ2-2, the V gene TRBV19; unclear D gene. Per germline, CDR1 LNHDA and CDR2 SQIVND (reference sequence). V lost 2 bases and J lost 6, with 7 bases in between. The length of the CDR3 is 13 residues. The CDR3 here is CASSISSAGELFF. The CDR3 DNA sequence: TGTGCCAGTAGTATATCTAGTGCCGGGGAGCTGTTTTTT.

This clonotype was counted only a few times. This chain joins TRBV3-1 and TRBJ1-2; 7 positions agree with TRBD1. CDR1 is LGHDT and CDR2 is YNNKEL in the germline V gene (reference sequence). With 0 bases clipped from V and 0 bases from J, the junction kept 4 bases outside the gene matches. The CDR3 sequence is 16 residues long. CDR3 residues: CASSQEGTATNYGYTF. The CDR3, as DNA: TGTGCCAGCAGCCAAGAAGGGACAGCTACTAACTATGGCTACACCTTC.

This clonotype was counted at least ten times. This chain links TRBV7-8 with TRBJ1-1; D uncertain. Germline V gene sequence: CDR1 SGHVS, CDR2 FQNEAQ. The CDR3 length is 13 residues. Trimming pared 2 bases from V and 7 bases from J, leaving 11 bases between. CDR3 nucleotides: TGTGCCAGCAGCTTATATGTATCGAGTGAAGCTTTCTTT. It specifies CASSLYVSSEAFF.

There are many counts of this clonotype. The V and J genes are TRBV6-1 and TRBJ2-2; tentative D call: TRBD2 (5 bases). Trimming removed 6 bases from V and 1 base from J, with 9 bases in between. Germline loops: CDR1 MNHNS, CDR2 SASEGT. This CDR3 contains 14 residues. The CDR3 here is CASREAENTGELFF. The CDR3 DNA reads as TGTGCCAGCAGGGAGGCGGAGAACACCGGGGAGCTGTTTTTT.

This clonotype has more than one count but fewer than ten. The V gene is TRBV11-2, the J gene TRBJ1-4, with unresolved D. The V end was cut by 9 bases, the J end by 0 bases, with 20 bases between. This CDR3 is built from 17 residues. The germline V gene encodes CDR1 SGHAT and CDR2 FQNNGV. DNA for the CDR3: TGTGCCAGTAGTATATCCTCCAGGAGGCCAACTAATGAAAAACTGTTTTTT. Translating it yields CASSISSRRPTNEKLFF. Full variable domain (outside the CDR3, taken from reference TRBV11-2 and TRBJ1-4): EAGVAQSPRYKIIEKRQSVAFWCNPISGHATLYWYQQILGQGPKLLIQFQNNGVVDDSQLPKDRFSAERLKGVDSTLKIQPAKLEDSAVYLCASSISSRRPTNEKLFFGSGTQLSVL.

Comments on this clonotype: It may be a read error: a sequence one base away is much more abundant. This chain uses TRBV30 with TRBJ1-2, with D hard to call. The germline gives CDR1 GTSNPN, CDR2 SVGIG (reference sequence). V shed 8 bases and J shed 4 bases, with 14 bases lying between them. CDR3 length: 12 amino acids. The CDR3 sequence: CAPQDGTYGYTF. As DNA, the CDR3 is TGTGCCCCTCAAGACGGAACCTATGGCTACACCTTC. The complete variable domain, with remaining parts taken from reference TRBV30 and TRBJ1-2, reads SQTIHQWPATLVQPVGSPLSLECTVEGTSNPNLYWYRQAAGRGLQLLFYSVGIGQISSEVPQNLSASRPQDRQFILSSKKLLLSDSGFYLCAPQDGTYGYTFGSGTRLTVV.

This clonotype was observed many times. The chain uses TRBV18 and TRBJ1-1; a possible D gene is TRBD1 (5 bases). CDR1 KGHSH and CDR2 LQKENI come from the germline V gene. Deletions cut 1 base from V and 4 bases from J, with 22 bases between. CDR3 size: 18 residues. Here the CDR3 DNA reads TGTGCCAGCTCACCACTGACTGGGGGGGGACGTTCTATCACTGAAGCTTTCTTT. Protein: CASSPLTGGGRSITEAFF.

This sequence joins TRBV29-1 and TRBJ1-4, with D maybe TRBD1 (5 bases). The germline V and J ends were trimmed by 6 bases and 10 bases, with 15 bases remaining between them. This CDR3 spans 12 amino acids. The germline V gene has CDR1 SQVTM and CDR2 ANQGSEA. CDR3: CSVPGPGGKLFF. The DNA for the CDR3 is TGCAGCGTCCCGGGCCCGGGGGGAAAACTGTTTTTT.

CDR3 region: CSAIGTGGGQETQYF. The CDR3 coding sequence is TGCAGTGCTATCGGGACAGGGGGTGGCCAAGAGACCCAGTACTTC. The rearrangement links TRBV20-1 to TRBJ2-5; TRBD1 agrees at 11 bases. Germline V gives CDR1 DFQATT, CDR2 SNEGSKA (reference sequence). The CDR3 consists of 15 residues. Germline trimming cut 4 bases from V and 1 base from J; bases unmatched to any gene: 5.

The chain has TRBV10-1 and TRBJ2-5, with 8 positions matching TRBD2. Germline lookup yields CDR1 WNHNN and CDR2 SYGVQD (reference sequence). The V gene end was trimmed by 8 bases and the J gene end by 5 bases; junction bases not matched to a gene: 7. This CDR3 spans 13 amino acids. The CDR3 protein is CASRGGSNETQYF. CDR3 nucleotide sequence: TGCGCCAGCCGCGGGGGGAGCAATGAGACCCAGTACTTC.

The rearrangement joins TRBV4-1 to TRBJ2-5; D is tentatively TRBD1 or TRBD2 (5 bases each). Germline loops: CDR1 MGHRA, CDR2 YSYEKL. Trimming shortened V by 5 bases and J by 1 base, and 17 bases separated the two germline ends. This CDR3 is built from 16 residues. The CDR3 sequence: CASSSPGTQGQETQYF. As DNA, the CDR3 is TGCGCCAGCAGCTCACCCGGGACCCAGGGCCAAGAGACCCAGTACTTC.

In DNA, the CDR3 is TGTGCCAGCAGCTTGTCCCGCTCAATTCCATATGGCTACACCTTC. Its protein is CASSLSRSIPYGYTF. The chain joins TRBV5-6 to TRBJ1-2; no clear D. Looked up from germline, CDR1 is SGHDT and CDR2 is YYEEEE. V lost 1 base and J lost 5, with 15 bases in between. The CDR3 runs to 15 residues.

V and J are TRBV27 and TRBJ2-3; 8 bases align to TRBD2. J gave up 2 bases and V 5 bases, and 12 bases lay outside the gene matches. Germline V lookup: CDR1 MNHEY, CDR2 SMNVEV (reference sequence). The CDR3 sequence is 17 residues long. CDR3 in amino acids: CASSPYSGTRTTDTQYF. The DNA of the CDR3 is TGTGCCAGCAGTCCCTACTCCGGGACTAGAACCACAGATACGCAGTATTTT.